Sequencing of this TCR beta chain was carried out in a study of CD8+CD57+ T cells in acquired aplastic anemia. Overall study context: Sorted CD4+ and CD8+ cells yielded DNA averaging around 3.2 ug. As sequenced from healthy donors, CD4+ cells averaged roughly 10 million reads.

Genomic DNA was employed as the template in profiling TCR beta VDJ and CDR3. TCRdb re-called the reads through MiXCR, storing one row per CDR3 protein. The sample has fewer than 250,000 distinct CDR3 sequences, around 50% seen once. On this clonotype: As yet, its antigen is unknown.

Regarding the study as a whole: Between patients and controls, some 31 CD8+ CDR3 sequences were found in common.

The CDR3 runs to 18 residues. From germline, CDR1 is SGHTA and CDR2 FQGNSA. V gave up 5 bases and J gave up 2 bases, with 24 bases separating them. The sequence was collected from a human donor in good health, serving as a control. The sample was sorted CD4+, CD8+, or CD8+CD57+ T cells (not recorded which) from PBMCs. The V call is TRBV7-2, the J call TRBJ2-5, with D possibly matching TRBD2 (7 bases). The DNA of the CDR3 is TGTGCCAGCAGCCAAAATGCAGGTCGGGGGGCTTCTCAAGAGACCCAGTACTTC. This encodes CASSQNAGRGASQETQYF.